What follows are 31 T cell receptor beta chains derived from one specimen sequenced in a study of blood T cell repertoires in COVID-19. Assay: immunoSEQ multiplex PCR; the TCRdb copy retains only in-frame clones and omits some. The data show roughly 180,000 clones, roughly 83% seen once. The material sequenced was PBMCs or T cells enriched from blood (not recorded which). Receptors originate from a woman in her 30s who had recovered from COVID-19.

The chain employs TRBV29-1 and TRBJ2-1, with TRBD1 matching over 7 bases. Trimming took 0 bases from V and 0 from J; bases not matched to a gene: 11. Germline CDR1 is SQVTM and CDR2 is ANQGSEA. The CDR3 spans 18 residues. The CDR3 DNA follows: TGCAGCGTTGAAGACCTCTCGGGCCAGGGGGTCTCCTACAATGAGCAGTTCTTC. It specifies CSVEDLSGQGVSYNEQFF.

The chain uses TRBV11-2 and TRBJ1-6; D is unclear. V lost 3 bases and J lost 3, with 15 bases in between. Germline V gene sequence: CDR1 SGHAT, CDR2 FQNNGV. The CDR3 sequence is 17 residues long. This CDR3 reads CASSLFDLERYNSPLHF. In DNA, the CDR3 is TGTGCCAGCAGCTTGTTTGACTTAGAACGCTATAATTCACCCCTCCACTTT.

This chain links TRBV19 with TRBJ1-2; TRBD1 aligns across 9 bases. CDR3 length: 16 amino acids. J was trimmed by 11 bases and V by 9 bases; bases with no gene match: 22. Germline loops: CDR1 LNHDA, CDR2 SQIVND (reference sequence). This CDR3 reads CASTSGTGLSPPTYTF. CDR3 in DNA: TGTGCCAGCACCTCCGGGACAGGGCTATCCCCCCCTACATACACCTTC.

The chain combines TRBV19 with TRBJ1-1; 8 nucleotides line up with TRBD1. Germline V gene lookup returns CDR1 LNHDA and CDR2 SQIVND (reference sequence). The CDR3 runs to 15 residues. V was pared by 4 bases and J by 1 base, with 5 bases of the junction left unmatched. CDR3 DNA: TGTGCCAGTAGTAAGCAGGGGGCCAAGAACACTGAAGCTTTCTTT. Amino acid sequence: CASSKQGAKNTEAFF.

The J gene is TRBJ2-7, the V gene TRBV19; D is possibly TRBD2 (6 bases). V gave up 5 bases and J gave up 0 bases, with 11 bases separating them. The CDR3 totals 14 residues. CDR1 and CDR2 (germline): LNHDA, SQIVND (reference sequence). The CDR3 DNA sequence: TGTGCCAGTAGTCTCAGCGGGTTCTCCTACGAGCAGTACTTC. This gives the protein CASSLSGFSYEQYF.

V gene TRBV7-9 combines with J gene TRBJ2-1; possibly TRBD2 for D (5 bases). V was pared by 5 bases and J by 6 bases, with 8 bases between. CDR1 and CDR2 (germline): SEHNR, FQNEAQ (reference sequence). CDR3 size: 12 residues. The CDR3 DNA reads as TGTGCCAGCAGCGACACTAGCAATGAGCAGTTCTTC. Its protein product is CASSDTSNEQFF.

The V gene is TRBV4-1, the J gene TRBJ2-1, with 14 bases lining up with TRBD2. Germline CDR1 MGHRA, CDR2 YSYEKL. The ends lost 2 bases at V and 0 bases at J; junction bases unmatched: 12. This CDR3 comprises 21 residues. CDR3 protein: CASSQPADRTSGRSSYNEQFF. The CDR3 coding sequence is TGCGCCAGCAGCCAACCGGCCGATCGGACTAGCGGGAGGTCCTCCTACAATGAGCAGTTCTTC.

The chain uses TRBV4-1 and TRBJ2-3; D possibly corresponds to TRBD2 (6 bases). Trimming cost V 0 bases and J 2 bases, with 12 bases left between them. CDR3 length: 16 amino acids. Germline CDR1 is MGHRA and CDR2 is YSYEKL. CDR3 sequence: CASSQDRGGATDTQYF. The CDR3 nucleotides read TGCGCCAGCAGCCAAGATCGAGGCGGGGCCACAGATACGCAGTATTTT.

The rearrangement uses TRBV6-5 and TRBJ2-7, with a tentative D call TRBD1 (6 bases). Germline CDR1 and CDR2: MNHEY and SVGAGI. This CDR3 comprises 14 residues. V shed 6 bases and J shed 4 bases, with 16 bases lying between them. CDR3 sequence (DNA): TGTGCCAGCAGGCTCGACAGGAATTTTTACGAGCAGTACTTC. It is translated as CASRLDRNFYEQYF.

This clone occurred a few times. The CDR3 region is CASRTGTKVSNQPQHF. CDR3 bases: TGTGCCAGTAGGACAGGGACCAAGGTTAGCAATCAGCCCCAGCATTTT. The rearrangement links TRBV28 to TRBJ1-5, with 8 bases matching TRBD1. This CDR3 comprises 16 residues. The J segment lost 0 bases and the V segment lost 9 bases, leaving 10 bases of the junction unmatched. Germline V gene sequence: CDR1 MDHEN, CDR2 SYDVKM.

The CDR3 region is CASSEIAGVGEQFF. The CDR3, as DNA: TGTGCCAGCAGTGAAATCGCGGGAGTAGGGGAGCAGTTCTTC. The gene calls are TRBV2 and TRBJ2-1, with 7 nucleotides matching TRBD2. This CDR3 is built from 14 residues. Germline V gives CDR1 SNHLY, CDR2 FYNNEI. Trimming took 2 bases from V and 10 from J; bases not matched to a gene: 8.

V and J are TRBV18 and TRBJ2-2, with a weak D call TRBD2 (5 bases). V lost 1 base and J lost 1, with 16 bases in between. CDR3 length: 18 residues. The germline CDR1 and CDR2 sequences are KGHSH and LQKENI. The CDR3 loop reads CASSPRGRERGNTGELFF. CDR3 DNA sequence: TGTGCCAGCTCACCACGAGGGAGAGAGAGAGGGAACACCGGGGAGCTGTTTTTT.

This clone came up once. The rearrangement links TRBV11-2 to TRBJ1-1; D possibly corresponds to TRBD1 (6 bases). Trimming took 5 bases from V and 6 from J, leaving 16 bases between them. Germline CDR1 reads SGHAT; CDR2 reads FQNNGV. The CDR3 has 14 amino acids. Written as DNA, the CDR3 is TGTGCCAGCAGCCTGGGAGGGGGTATCTCTGAAGCTTTCTTT. Translation: CASSLGGGISEAFF.

This rearrangement joins TRBV6-5 to TRBJ1-6; D gene unclear. CDR1 and CDR2 from the germline V gene are MNHEY and SVGAGI. The CDR3 spans 16 residues. Trimming took 2 bases from V and 2 from J, leaving 10 bases between them. The chain's CDR3 is CASSYVWETYNSPLHF. DNA for the CDR3: TGTGCCAGCAGTTACGTGTGGGAGACCTATAATTCACCCCTCCACTTT.

J is TRBJ2-2 and V is TRBV5-6; 7 bases line up with TRBD2. J was trimmed by 6 bases and V by 1 base; bases with no gene match: 3. Looked up from germline, CDR1 is SGHDT and CDR2 is YYEEEE. The CDR3 extends over 14 amino acids. DNA of the CDR3: TGTGCCAGCAGCTTGAAGCGGGGTCCCGGGGAGCTGTTTTTT. This translates into CASSLKRGPGELFF.

V gene TRBV5-4 combines with J gene TRBJ2-2, with TRBD1 identical over 7 bases. The J segment lost 0 bases and the V segment lost 4 bases, leaving 6 bases of the junction unmatched. CDR3 length: 16 amino acids. Germline loops: CDR1 SGHNT, CDR2 YYREEE (reference sequence). The chain's CDR3 is CASSRGQLANTGELFF. CDR3 coding DNA: TGTGCCAGCAGCCGGGGACAGTTGGCGAACACCGGGGAGCTGTTTTTT.

This chain connects TRBV7-8 to TRBJ2-2; a possible D gene is TRBD2 (5 bases). The V gene's germline CDR1 is SGHVS and CDR2 FQNEAQ. CDR3 size: 14 residues. V gave up 6 bases and J gave up 1 base, with 9 bases separating them. The CDR3 protein is CASSESGNTGELFF. The CDR3 nucleotides are TGTGCCAGCAGTGAAAGCGGGAACACCGGGGAGCTGTTTTTT. Drawing the rest from reference TRBV7-8 and TRBJ2-2, the complete variable domain is GAGVSQSPRYKVAKRGQDVALRCDPISGHVSLFWYQQALGQGPEFLTYFQNEAQLDKSGLPSDRFFAERPEGSVSTLKIQRTQQEDSAVYLCASSESGNTGELFFGEGSRLTVL.

The V and J genes are TRBV28 and TRBJ2-1; tentative D call: TRBD2 (6 bases). Germline V gene sequence: CDR1 MDHEN, CDR2 SYDVKM. Trimming took 3 bases from V and 3 from J, leaving 12 bases between them. This CDR3 is 15 amino acids long. The CDR3 loop reads CASSLGGPLYNEQFF. The CDR3, as DNA: TGTGCCAGCAGTTTGGGGGGTCCCCTCTACAATGAGCAGTTCTTC.

The chain joins TRBV27 to TRBJ1-1; no clear D gene. The germline CDR1 and CDR2 sequences are MNHEY and SMNVEV (reference sequence). Trimming cost V 6 bases and J 1 base, with 15 bases left between them. The CDR3 is 15 amino acids. CDR3 nucleotide sequence: TGTGCCAGCAGCCCCCCGGGTATTCGGAACACTGAAGCTTTCTTT. Amino acid sequence: CASSPPGIRNTEAFF.

The gene calls are TRBV5-6 and TRBJ2-3, with D possibly matching TRBD2 (6 bases). The length of the CDR3 is 16 residues. Trimming took 0 bases from V and 4 from J, leaving 15 bases between them. Germline CDR1 and CDR2: SGHDT and YYEEEE. CDR3: CASSLAGLGRADTQYF. CDR3 nucleotides: TGTGCCAGCAGCTTGGCAGGGCTCGGGAGAGCAGATACGCAGTATTTT.

V and J are TRBV24-1 and TRBJ1-1; maybe TRBD1 (6 bases). Germline CDR1 reads KGHDR; CDR2 reads SFDVKD. V was trimmed by 7 bases and J by 11 bases, leaving 19 bases between them. The CDR3 spans 13 residues. The CDR3 DNA reads TGTGCCACCAGGGCCTCGAACAGGGAGTATGCTTTCTTT. It is translated as CATRASNREYAFF.

Turning to this clone: At one end, the junction sequence differs from germline, possibly due to a read error. J is TRBJ1-4 and V is TRBV24-1; D is uncertain. The CDR3 is 8 residues long. In germline, CDR1 is KGHDR, CDR2 SFDVKD. The CDR3 DNA follows: TGTGCCACCACCCAGGTTCCTTTT. Its translation: CATTQVPF.

V usage is TRBV29-1 and J usage is TRBJ2-7; 15 nucleotides agree with TRBD2. This CDR3 comprises 15 residues. V dropped 4 bases and J dropped 2; count of bases not matched to a gene: 3. Germline V CDR1 and CDR2: SQVTM, ANQGSEA. The CDR3 DNA is TGCAGCGTTGGGGGACTAGCGGGAGGACCCTACGAGCAGTACTTC. It is translated as CSVGGLAGGPYEQYF.

V and J are TRBV18 and TRBJ2-3, with 9 nucleotides matching TRBD2. Germline CDR1 KGHSH, CDR2 LQKENI. V lost 3 bases, J lost 1 base, and 5 bases stayed unmatched. There are 16 residues in the CDR3. CDR3 in DNA: TGTGCCAGCTCACCGATTAGCGGGAGCGGCACAGATACGCAGTATTTT. Encoded protein: CASSPISGSGTDTQYF. Combining the CDR3 with reference TRBV18 and TRBJ2-3 gives the whole variable domain NAGVMQNPRHLVRRRGQEARLRCSPMKGHSHVYWYRQLPEEGLKFMVYLQKENIIDESGMPKERFSAEFPKEGPSILRIQQVVRGDSAAYFCASSPISGSGTDTQYFGPGTRLTVL.

The V gene is TRBV9, the J gene TRBJ2-1; TRBD2 matches 9 bases. The CDR3 covers 15 residues. V was clipped by 7 bases and J by 3 bases; unmatched bases: 8. Germline V gene sequence: CDR1 SGDLS, CDR2 YYNGEE. The CDR3 nucleotides read TGTGCCAGCTCCGTTTATAGCGGGAGCTACAATGAGCAGTTCTTC. This codes for CASSVYSGSYNEQFF.

This chain links TRBV28 with TRBJ1-2; D not certain. The CDR3 runs to 15 residues. Germline CDR1 reads MDHEN; CDR2 reads SYDVKM. The V and J ends lost 6 bases and 5 bases respectively, with 19 bases between them. The CDR3 nucleotides read TGTGCCAGCAGCCCAGGTGATGGAGCGGGGTATGGCTACACCTTC. Its protein is CASSPGDGAGYGYTF.

This chain uses TRBV7-9 with TRBJ2-3; TRBD2 might be the D (5 bases). V was trimmed by 5 bases and J by 13 bases, leaving 16 bases between them. Germline V lookup: CDR1 SEHNR, CDR2 FQNEAQ (reference sequence). This CDR3 spans 12 amino acids. The chain's CDR3 is CASSPLGLAEYF. The DNA of the CDR3 is TGTGCCAGCAGCCCCCTTGGACTCGCGGAGTATTTT.

The gene calls are TRBV19 and TRBJ2-1; 13 nucleotides agree with TRBD2. Germline V gene data show CDR1 as LNHDA and CDR2 as SQIVND (reference sequence). CDR3 length: 15 residues. The J segment lost 7 bases and the V segment lost 8 bases, leaving 8 bases of the junction unmatched. The CDR3 loop reads CASGTSGIGRNEQFF. As DNA, the CDR3 is TGTGCCAGTGGGACTAGCGGGATTGGTCGGAATGAGCAGTTCTTC.

This sequence joins TRBV6-5 and TRBJ2-2, with TRBD2 matching 13 bases. This CDR3 is 14 amino acids long. The germline gives CDR1 MNHEY, CDR2 SVGAGI. V shed 10 bases and J 4 bases; nucleotides not matched to a gene: 3. CDR3 sequence reads: CATTSGRVTGELFF. CDR3 DNA sequence: TGTGCCACCACTAGCGGGAGGGTCACCGGGGAGCTGTTTTTT.

This chain joins TRBV18 and TRBJ1-1; 10 positions match TRBD1. Unmatched junction bases numbered 1, after V lost 1 base and J lost 5 bases. CDR1 is KGHSH and CDR2 is LQKENI in the germline V gene. The CDR3 runs to 14 residues. Written as DNA, the CDR3 is TGTGCCAGCTCACCACAGGGACAGGGGACTGAAGCTTTCTTT. Amino acids: CASSPQGQGTEAFF.

The V call is TRBV6-5, the J call TRBJ1-5; D possibly corresponds to TRBD1 (6 bases). The CDR3 extends over 14 amino acids. V was pared by 8 bases and J by 0 bases, with 11 bases between. Germline CDR1 reads MNHEY; CDR2 reads SVGAGI. CDR3 loop: CASRTVNSNQPQHF. DNA for the CDR3: TGTGCCAGCCGGACAGTAAATAGCAATCAGCCCCAGCATTTT.